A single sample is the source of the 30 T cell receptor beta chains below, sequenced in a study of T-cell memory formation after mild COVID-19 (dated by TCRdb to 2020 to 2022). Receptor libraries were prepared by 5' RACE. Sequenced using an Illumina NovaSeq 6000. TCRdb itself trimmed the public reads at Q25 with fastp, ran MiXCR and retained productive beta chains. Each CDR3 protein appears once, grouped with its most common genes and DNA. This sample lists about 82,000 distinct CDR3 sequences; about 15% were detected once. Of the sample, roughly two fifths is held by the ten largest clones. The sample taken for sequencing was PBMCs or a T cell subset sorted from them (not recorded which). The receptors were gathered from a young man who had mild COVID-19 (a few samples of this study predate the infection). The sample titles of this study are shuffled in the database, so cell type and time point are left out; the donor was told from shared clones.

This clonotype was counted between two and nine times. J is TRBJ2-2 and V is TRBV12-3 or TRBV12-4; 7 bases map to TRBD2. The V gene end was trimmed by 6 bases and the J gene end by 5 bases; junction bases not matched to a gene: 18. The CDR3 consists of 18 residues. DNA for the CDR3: TGTGCCAGCAGCCTCTGGGCGGGGGAGTATGACCTTACCGGGGAGCTGTTTTTT. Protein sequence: CASSLWAGEYDLTGELFF.

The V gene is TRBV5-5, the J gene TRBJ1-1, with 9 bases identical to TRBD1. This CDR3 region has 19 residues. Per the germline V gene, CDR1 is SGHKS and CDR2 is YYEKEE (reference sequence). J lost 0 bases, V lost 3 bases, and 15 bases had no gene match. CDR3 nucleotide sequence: TGTGCCAGCAGCTACAAGCCGCCGGGACAGGGCTTCATGAACACTGAAGCTTTCTTT. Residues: CASSYKPPGQGFMNTEAFF.

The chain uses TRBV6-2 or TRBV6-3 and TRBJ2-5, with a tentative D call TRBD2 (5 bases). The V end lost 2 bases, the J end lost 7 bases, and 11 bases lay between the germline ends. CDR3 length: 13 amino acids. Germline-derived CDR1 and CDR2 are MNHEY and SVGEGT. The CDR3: CASSYGLAWTQYF. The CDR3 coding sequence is TGTGCCAGCAGTTACGGACTGGCATGGACCCAGTACTTC.

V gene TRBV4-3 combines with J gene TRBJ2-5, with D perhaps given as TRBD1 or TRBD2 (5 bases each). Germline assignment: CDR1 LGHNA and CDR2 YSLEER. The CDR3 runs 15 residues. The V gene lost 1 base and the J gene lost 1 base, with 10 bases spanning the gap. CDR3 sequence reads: CASSQGRGTQETQYF. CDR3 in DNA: TGCGCCAGCAGCCAAGGTAGAGGGACCCAAGAGACCCAGTACTTC.

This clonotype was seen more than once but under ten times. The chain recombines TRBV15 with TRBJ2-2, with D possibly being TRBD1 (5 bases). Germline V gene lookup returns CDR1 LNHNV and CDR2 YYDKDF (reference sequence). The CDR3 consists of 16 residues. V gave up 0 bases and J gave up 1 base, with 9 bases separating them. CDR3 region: CATSRDRDWNTGELFF. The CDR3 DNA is TGTGCCACCAGCAGAGACAGGGATTGGAACACCGGGGAGCTGTTTTTT.

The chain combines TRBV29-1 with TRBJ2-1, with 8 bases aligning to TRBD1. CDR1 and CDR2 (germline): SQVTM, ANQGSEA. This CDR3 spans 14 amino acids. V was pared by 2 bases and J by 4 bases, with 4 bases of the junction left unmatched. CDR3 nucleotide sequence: TGCAGCGTTGAATACAGGGGGGTTTACAATGAGCAGTTCTTC. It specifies CSVEYRGVYNEQFF.

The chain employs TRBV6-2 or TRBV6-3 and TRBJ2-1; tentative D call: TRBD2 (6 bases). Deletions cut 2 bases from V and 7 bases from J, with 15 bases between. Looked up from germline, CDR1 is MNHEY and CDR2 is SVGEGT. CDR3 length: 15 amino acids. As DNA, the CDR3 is TGTGCCAGCAGTTACCGGGGACTCCTATTAAATGAGCAGTTCTTC. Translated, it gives CASSYRGLLLNEQFF.

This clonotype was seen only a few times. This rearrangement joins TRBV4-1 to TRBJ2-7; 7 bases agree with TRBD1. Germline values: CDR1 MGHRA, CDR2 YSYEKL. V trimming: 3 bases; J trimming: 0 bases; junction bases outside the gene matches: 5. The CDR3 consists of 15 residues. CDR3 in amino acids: CASSQRQGSSYEQYF. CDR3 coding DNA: TGCGCCAGCAGCCAGAGACAGGGAAGCTCCTACGAGCAGTACTTC.

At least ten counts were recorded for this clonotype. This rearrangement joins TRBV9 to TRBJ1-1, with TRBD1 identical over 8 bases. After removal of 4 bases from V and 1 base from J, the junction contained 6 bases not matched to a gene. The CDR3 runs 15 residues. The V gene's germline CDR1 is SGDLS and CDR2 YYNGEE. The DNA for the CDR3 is TGTGCCAGCAGCCCGAGTGGGACAGGGAACACTGAAGCTTTCTTT. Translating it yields CASSPSGTGNTEAFF.

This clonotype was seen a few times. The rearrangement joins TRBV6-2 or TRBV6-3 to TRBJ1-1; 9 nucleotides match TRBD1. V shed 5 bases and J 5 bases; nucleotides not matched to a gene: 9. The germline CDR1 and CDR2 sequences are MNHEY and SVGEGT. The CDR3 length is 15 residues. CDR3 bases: TGTGCCAGCAGTCTATCCGGGACAGGGCGTACTGAAGCTTTCTTT. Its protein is CASSLSGTGRTEAFF.

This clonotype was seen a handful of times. The CDR3 loop is CASSYSRGRVDQPQHF. The DNA for the CDR3 is TGTGCCAGCAGTTACTCGAGGGGGAGGGTTGATCAGCCCCAGCATTTT. V gene TRBV6-5 combines with J gene TRBJ1-5, with D possibly being TRBD1 (6 bases). Germline CDR1 is MNHEY and CDR2 is SVGAGI. The CDR3 contains 16 residues. The V end lost 0 bases, the J end lost 5 bases, and 14 bases lay between the germline ends.

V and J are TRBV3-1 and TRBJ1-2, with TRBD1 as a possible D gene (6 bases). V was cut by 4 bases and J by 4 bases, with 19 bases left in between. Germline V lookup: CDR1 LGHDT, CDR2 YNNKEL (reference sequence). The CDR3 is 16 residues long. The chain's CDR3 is CASSPRGAGVFYGYTF. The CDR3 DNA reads TGTGCCAGCAGCCCCCGGGGGGCAGGGGTCTTCTATGGCTACACCTTC.

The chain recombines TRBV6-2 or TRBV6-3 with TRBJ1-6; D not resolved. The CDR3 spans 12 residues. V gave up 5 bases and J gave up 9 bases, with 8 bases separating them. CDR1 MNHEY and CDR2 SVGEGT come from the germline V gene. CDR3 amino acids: CASSRLLSPLHF. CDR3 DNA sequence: TGTGCCAGCAGTCGCCTGCTTTCACCCCTCCACTTT.

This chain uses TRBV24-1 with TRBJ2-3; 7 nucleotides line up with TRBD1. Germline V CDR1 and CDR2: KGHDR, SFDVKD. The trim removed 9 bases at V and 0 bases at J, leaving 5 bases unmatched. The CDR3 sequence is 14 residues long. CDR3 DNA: TGTGCCACCGGGACAGAGCATAGCACAGATACGCAGTATTTT. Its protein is CATGTEHSTDTQYF.

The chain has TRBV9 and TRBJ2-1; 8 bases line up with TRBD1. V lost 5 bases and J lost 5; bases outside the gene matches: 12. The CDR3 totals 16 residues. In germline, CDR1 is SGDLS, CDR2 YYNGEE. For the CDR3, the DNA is TGTGCCAGCAGGAACCCCGGGACAGGAAACCACAATGAGCAGTTCTTC. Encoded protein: CASRNPGTGNHNEQFF.

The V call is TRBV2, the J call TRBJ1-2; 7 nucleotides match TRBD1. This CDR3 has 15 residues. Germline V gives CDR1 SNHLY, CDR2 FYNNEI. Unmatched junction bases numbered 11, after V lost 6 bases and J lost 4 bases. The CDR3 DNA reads TGTGCCAGCAGCCTCTCTTCACAGGGGATCTATGGCTACACCTTC. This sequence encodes CASSLSSQGIYGYTF.

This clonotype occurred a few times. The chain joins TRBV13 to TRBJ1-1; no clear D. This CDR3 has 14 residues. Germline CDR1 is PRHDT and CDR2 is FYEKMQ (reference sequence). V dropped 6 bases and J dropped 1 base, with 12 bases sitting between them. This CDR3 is CASRPVLGNTEAFF. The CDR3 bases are TGTGCCAGCAGGCCCGTGTTGGGGAACACTGAAGCTTTCTTT.

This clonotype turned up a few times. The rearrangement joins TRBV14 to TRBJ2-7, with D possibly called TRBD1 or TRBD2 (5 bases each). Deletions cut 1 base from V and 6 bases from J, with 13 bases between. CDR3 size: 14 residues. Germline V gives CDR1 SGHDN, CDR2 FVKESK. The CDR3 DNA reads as TGTGCCAGCAGCCAAGGTCTGGGGGTAGGCGAGCAGTACTTC. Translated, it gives CASSQGLGVGEQYF. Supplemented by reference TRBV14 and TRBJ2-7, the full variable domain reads EAGVTQFPSHSVIEKGQTVTLRCDPISGHDNLYWYRRVMGKEIKFLLHFVKESKQDESGMPNNRFLAERTGGTYSTLKVQPAELEDSGVYFCASSQGLGVGEQYFGPGTRLTVT.

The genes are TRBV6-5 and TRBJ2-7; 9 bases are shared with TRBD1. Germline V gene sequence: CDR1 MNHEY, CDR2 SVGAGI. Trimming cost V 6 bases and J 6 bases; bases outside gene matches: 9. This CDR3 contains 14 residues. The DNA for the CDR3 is TGTGCCAGCAGCATGACAGGGGGAGGGTCCGAGCAGTACTTC. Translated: CASSMTGGGSEQYF.

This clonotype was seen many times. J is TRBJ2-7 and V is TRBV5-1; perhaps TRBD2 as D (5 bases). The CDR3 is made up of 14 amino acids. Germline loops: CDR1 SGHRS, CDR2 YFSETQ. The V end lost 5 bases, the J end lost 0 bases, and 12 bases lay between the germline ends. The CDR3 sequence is CASSYDGSSYEQYF. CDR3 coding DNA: TGCGCCAGCAGTTACGATGGGAGCTCCTACGAGCAGTACTTC.

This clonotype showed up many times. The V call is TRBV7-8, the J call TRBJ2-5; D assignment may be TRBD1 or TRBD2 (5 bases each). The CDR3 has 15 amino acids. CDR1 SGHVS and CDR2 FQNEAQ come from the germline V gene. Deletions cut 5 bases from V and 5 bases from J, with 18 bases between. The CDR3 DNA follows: TGTGCCAGCAGCCATCAGGACGGGGCCGGGGAGACCCAGTACTTC. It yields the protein CASSHQDGAGETQYF.

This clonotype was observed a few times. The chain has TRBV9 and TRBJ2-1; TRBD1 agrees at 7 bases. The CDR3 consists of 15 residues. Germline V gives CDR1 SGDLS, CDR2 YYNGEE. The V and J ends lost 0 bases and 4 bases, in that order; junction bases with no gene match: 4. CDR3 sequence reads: CASSVGDREYNEQFF. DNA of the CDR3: TGTGCCAGCAGCGTAGGAGACAGGGAGTACAATGAGCAGTTCTTC.

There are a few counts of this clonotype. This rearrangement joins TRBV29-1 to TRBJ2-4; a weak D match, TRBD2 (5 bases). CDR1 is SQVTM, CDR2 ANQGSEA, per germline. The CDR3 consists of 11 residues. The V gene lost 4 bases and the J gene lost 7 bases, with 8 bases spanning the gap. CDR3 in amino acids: CSVATGNIQYF. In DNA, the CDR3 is TGCAGCGTTGCGACGGGGAACATTCAGTACTTC. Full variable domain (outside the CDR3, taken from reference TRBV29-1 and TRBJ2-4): SAVISQKPSRDICQRGTSLTIQCQVDSQVTMMFWYRQQPGQSLTLIATANQGSEATYESGFVIDKFPISRPNLTFSTLTVSNMSPEDSSIYLCSVATGNIQYFGAGTRLSVL.

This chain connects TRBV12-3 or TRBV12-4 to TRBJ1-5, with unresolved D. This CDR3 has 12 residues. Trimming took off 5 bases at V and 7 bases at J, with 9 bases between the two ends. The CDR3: CASSPEGQPQHF. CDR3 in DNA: TGTGCCAGCAGTCCCGAAGGGCAGCCCCAGCATTTT.

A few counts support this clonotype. The CDR3 DNA follows: TGTGCCAGCAGCCCTCCGGACAGGGGGCATGAGCAGTTCTTC. Translating it yields CASSPPDRGHEQFF. The V call is TRBV11-2, the J call TRBJ2-1, with 11 bases identical to TRBD1. The V segment lost 5 bases and the J segment 8 bases; nucleotides outside the gene matches: 5. Germline CDR1 and CDR2: SGHAT and FQNNGV. This CDR3 region has 14 residues.

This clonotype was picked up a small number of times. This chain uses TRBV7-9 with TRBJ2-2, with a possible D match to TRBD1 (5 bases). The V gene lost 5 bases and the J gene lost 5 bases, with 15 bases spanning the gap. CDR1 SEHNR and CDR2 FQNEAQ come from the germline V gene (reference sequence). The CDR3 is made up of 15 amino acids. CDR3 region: CASSPLTQGTGELFF. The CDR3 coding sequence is TGTGCCAGCAGCCCGCTGACCCAGGGAACCGGGGAGCTGTTTTTT.

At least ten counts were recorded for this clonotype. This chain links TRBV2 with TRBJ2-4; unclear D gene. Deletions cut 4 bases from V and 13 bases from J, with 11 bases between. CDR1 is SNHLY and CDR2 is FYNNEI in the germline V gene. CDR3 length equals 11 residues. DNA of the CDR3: TGTGCCAGCAGTGCCCCCCTTGCCCAGTACTTC. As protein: CASSAPLAQYF.

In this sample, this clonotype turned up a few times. The CDR3 region is CASSPDGAKLFF. CDR3 DNA: TGTGCCAGCAGTCCGGACGGAGCAAAACTGTTTTTT. J is TRBJ1-4 and V is TRBV12-3 or TRBV12-4; D is undetermined. V was pared by 5 bases and J by 10 bases, with 11 bases between. The CDR3 runs to 12 residues.

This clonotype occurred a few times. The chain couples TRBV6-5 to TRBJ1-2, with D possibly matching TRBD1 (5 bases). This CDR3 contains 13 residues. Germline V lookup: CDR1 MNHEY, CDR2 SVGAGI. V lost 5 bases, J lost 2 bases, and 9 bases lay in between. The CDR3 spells CASSARGNYGYTF. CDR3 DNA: TGTGCCAGCAGTGCAAGGGGCAACTATGGCTACACCTTC.

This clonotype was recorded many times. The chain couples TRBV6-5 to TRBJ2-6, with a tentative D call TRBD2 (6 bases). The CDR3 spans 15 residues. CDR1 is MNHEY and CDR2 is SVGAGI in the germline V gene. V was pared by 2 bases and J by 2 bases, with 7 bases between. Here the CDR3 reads CASSYGGTGANVLTF. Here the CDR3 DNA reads TGTGCCAGCAGTTACGGGGGGACTGGGGCCAACGTCCTGACTTTC.